This TCR beta chain was captured by sequencing in a study of shared clonotypes between healthy human individuals. Study in general: Each donor's CD8 memory used one plate, CD8 naive two, each CD4 subset three.

With 3 bases clipped from V and 4 bases from J, the junction kept 6 bases outside the gene matches. The CDR3 covers 15 residues. Germline assignment: CDR1 MDHEN and CDR2 SYDVKM. Libraries were prepared by immunoSEQ multiplex PCR; TCRdb keeps only in-frame clonotypes and omits some of them. The sample has fewer than 400,000 clones, less than 85% seen once. V usage is TRBV28 and J usage is TRBJ2-5, with 9 positions matching TRBD1. Sequenced sample: memory CD4+ T cells sorted from blood. The sample's subset: CD45RA-negative fraction. The TCR originated in a young man in good health. The CDR3 is CASSFSGQGRETQYF. The CDR3 DNA reads as TGTGCCAGCAGTTTCTCCGGACAGGGGAGAGAGACCCAGTACTTC.